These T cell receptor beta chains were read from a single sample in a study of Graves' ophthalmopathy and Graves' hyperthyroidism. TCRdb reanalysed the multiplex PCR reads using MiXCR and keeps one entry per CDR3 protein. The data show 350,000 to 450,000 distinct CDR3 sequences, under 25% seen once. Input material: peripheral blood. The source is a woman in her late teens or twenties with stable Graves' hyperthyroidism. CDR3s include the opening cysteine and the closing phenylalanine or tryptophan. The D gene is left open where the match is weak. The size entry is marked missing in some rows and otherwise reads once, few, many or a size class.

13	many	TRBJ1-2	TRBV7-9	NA	CASSRGQYHGYTF	TGTGCCAGCAGCCGTGGACAATATCATGGCTACACCTTC
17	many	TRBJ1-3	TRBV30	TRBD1	CAWTGQALRSSGNTIYF	TGTGCCTGGACCGGACAGGCCTTGCGATCCTCTGGAAACACCATATATTTT
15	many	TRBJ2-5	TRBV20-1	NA	CSARGRRTKQETQYF	TGCAGTGCTAGAGGGCGAAGGACCAAACAAGAGACCCAGTACTTC
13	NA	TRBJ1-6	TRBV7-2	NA	CASSLSRNSPLHF	TGTGCCAGCAGCTTAAGCAGGAATTCACCCCTCCACTTT
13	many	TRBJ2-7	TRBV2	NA	CASKRGSGDEQYF	TGTGCCAGCAAACGGGGCTCAGGGGACGAGCAGTACTTC
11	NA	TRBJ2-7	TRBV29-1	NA	CSVEGNYEQYF	TGCAGCGTTGAGGGTAACTACGAGCAGTACTTC
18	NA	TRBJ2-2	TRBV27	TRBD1	CASSELPGQNPNTGELFF	TGTGCCAGCAGCGAACTCCCGGGACAGAACCCGAACACCGGGGAGCTGTTTTTT
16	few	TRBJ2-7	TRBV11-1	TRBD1	CASSLVSDRGAYEQYF	TGTGCCAGCAGCTTAGTTAGTGACAGGGGGGCCTACGAGCAGTACTTC
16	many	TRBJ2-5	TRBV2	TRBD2	CASSLAGGPGQETQYF	TGTGCCAGCAGTTTAGCGGGAGGGCCAGGGCAAGAGACCCAGTACTTC
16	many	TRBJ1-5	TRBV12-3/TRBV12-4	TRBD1	CASSSGGGTENQPQHF	TGTGCCAGCAGTTCAGGAGGGGGCACGGAAAATCAGCCCCAGCATTTT
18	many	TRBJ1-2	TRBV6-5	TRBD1	CASKKTVGGTGGDYGYTF	TGTGCCAGCAAAAAGACCGTAGGTGGGACAGGGGGCGACTATGGCTACACCTTC
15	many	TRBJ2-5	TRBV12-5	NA	CASGRTQGLDETQYF	TGTGCTAGTGGTCGGACTCAGGGGTTGGACGAGACCCAGTACTTC
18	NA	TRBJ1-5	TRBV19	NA	CASSMEGRIWTWDQPQHF	TGTGCCAGTAGTATGGAGGGCAGGATATGGACATGGGATCAGCCTCAGCATTTT
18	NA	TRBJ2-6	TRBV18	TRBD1	CASSPRGQGLAGANVLTF	TGTGCCAGCTCACCAAGAGGACAGGGGCTCGCTGGGGCCAACGTCCTGACTTTC
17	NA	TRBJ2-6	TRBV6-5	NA	CASSYETGVSGANVLTF	TGTGCCAGCAGTTACGAGACAGGAGTCTCTGGGGCCAACGTCCTGACTTTC
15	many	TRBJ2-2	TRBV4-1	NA	CASSQDRGWVGELFF	TGCGCCAGCAGCCAAGATCGTGGTTGGGTCGGGGAGCTGTTTTTT
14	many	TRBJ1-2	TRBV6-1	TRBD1	CASRDRALGYGYTF	TGTGCCAGCCGTGACAGGGCTCTCGGCTATGGCTACACCTTC
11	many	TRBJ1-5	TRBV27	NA	CASPPDQPQHF	TGTGCCAGCCCCCCAGATCAGCCCCAGCATTTT
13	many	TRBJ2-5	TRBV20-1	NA	CSALRLDLETQYF	TGCAGTGCTCTGCGACTAGATCTAGAGACCCAGTACTTC
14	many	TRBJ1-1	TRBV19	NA	CASSGRDKKTQAFF	TGTGCCAGTAGTGGCCGGGACAAGAAAACCCAAGCTTTCTTT
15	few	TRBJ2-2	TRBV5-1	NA	CASSPEAQDTGELFF	TGCGCCAGCTCCCCGGAGGCACAGGACACCGGGGAGCTGTTTTTT
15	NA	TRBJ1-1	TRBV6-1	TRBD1	CASRDRDLMNTEAFF	TGTGCCAGCCGGGACAGGGATTTAATGAACACTGAAGCTTTCTTT